Following are 5 T cell receptor beta chains from one sample sequenced in a study of T-cell reconstitution after alpha-beta-depleted transplantation in children. The TCRbeta library was prepared with unique molecular identifiers. Via MiXCR, TCRdb re-called the PCR reads, giving one row per CDR3 protein. The sample includes almost 600,000 distinct CDR3 sequences, 25% to 30% seen only once; the top ten take under 45%. The specimen was PBMCs, collected before TCRalphabeta/CD19-depleted stem cell transplant. The source is a boy younger than two with Wiskott-Aldrich syndrome, due to receive a stem cell transplant.

The chain is built from TRBV5-1 and TRBJ2-1; unclear D gene. The CDR3 is 15 amino acids. Germline lookup yields CDR1 SGHRS and CDR2 YFSETQ. V gave up 0 bases and J gave up 0 bases, with 7 bases separating them. This CDR3 reads CASSLEHRSYNEQFF. The DNA for the CDR3 is TGCGCCAGCAGCTTGGAGCATCGCTCCTACAATGAGCAGTTCTTC. Drawing the rest from reference TRBV5-1 and TRBJ2-1, the complete variable domain is KAGVTQTPRYLIKTRGQQVTLSCSPISGHRSVSWYQQTPGQGLQFLFEYFSETQRNKGNFPGRFSGRQFSNSRSEMNVSTLELGDSALYLCASSLEHRSYNEQFFGPGTRLTVL.

The genes are TRBV12-3 or TRBV12-4 and TRBJ2-3; 9 bases map to TRBD2. Germline trimming cut 7 bases from V and 4 bases from J; bases unmatched to any gene: 9. There are 15 residues in the CDR3. CDR3 sequence reads: CASTFSGSPSDTQYF. The DNA of the CDR3 is TGTGCCAGCACCTTTAGCGGGAGTCCCTCAGATACGCAGTATTTT.

The rearrangement links TRBV5-1 to TRBJ2-2, with 9 bases aligning to TRBD2. V dropped 1 base and J dropped 5; count of bases not matched to a gene: 9. CDR1 is SGHRS, CDR2 YFSETQ, per germline. This CDR3 comprises 17 residues. DNA of the CDR3: TGCGCCAGCAGCTTGCTTGGTAGCGGGAGAGGGACCGGGGAGCTGTTTTTT. This sequence encodes CASSLLGSGRGTGELFF.

This clonotype was seen a few times. V gene TRBV20-1 combines with J gene TRBJ2-3; possible D gene TRBD2, 6 bases. The CDR3 loop spans 17 amino acids. Deletions cut 1 base from V and 0 bases from J, with 17 bases between. Germline CDR1 and CDR2: DFQATT and SNEGSKA (reference sequence). CDR3: CSARGVGLARSTDTQYF. CDR3 DNA: TGCAGTGCTAGAGGGGTGGGGCTAGCGAGGAGCACAGATACGCAGTATTTT.

The chain couples TRBV20-1 to TRBJ2-1; 8 bases agree with TRBD2. V shed 3 bases and J 4 bases; nucleotides not matched to a gene: 2. This CDR3 has 13 amino acids. Germline V gene sequence: CDR1 DFQATT, CDR2 SNEGSKA (reference sequence). CDR3 region: CSASGRVYNEQFF. CDR3 bases: TGCAGTGCTAGCGGGAGGGTATACAATGAGCAGTTCTTC.